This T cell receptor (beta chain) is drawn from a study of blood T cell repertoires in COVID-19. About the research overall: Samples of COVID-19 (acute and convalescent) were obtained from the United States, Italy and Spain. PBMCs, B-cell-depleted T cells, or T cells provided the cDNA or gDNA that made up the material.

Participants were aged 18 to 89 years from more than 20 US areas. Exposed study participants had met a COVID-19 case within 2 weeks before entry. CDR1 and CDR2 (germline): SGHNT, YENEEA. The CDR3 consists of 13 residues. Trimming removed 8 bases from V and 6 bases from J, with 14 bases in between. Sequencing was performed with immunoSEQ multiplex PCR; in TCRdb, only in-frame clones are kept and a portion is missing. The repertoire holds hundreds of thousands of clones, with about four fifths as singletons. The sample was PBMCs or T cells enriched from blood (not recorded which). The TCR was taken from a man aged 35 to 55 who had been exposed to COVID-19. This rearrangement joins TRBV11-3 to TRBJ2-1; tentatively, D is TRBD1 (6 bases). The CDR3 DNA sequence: TGTGCCAGCCGAGGCACAGGGTTCAATGAGCAGTTCTTC. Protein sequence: CASRGTGFNEQFF.